This is a list of T cell receptor beta chains from one sample in a study of blood T cell repertoires in COVID-19. TCRdb keeps only in-frame clones here, not all; method: immunoSEQ multiplex PCR. The sample shows some 110,000 clones, roughly 86% of them seen only once. The specimen was peripheral blood. The receptors here all came from a middle-aged man with acute or convalescent COVID-19. Each CDR3 is given with its conserved first and last residue. A D gene is named only where the DNA matches it firmly. Only part of the rows carry a size: once, few, many, or a class if the clone is expanded.

TRBD1,NA,TRBV25-1,TRBJ1-1,TGTGCCAGCAGTGAATTCTCGCCGGGACAGGGGAACACTGAAGCTTTCTTT,CASSEFSPGQGNTEAFF
NA,once,TRBV2,TRBJ1-4,TGTGCCAGCAGTGGGGGGGAAGAGGAAAAACTGTTTTTT,CASSGGEEEKLFF
TRBD2,NA,TRBV11-2,TRBJ2-1,TGTGCCAGCAAACTAGCGGGGGGAAACAATGAGCAGTTCTTC,CASKLAGGNNEQFF
NA,NA,TRBV6-1,TRBJ1-2,TGTGCCAGCAGTGAATCTGGGGGAGGCTATGGCTACACCTTC,CASSESGGGYGYTF
NA,NA,TRBV7-3,TRBJ1-1,TGTGCCAGCAGCTTAACGGGCAGGAAGAACACTGAAGCTTTCTTT,CASSLTGRKNTEAFF
TRBD1,NA,TRBV27,TRBJ1-5,TGTGCCAGCAGTAAACACCGGACAGGGGCGACCAATCAGCCCCAGCATTTT,CASSKHRTGATNQPQHF
NA,NA,TRBV7-2,TRBJ1-4,TGTGCCAGCAGCTTATCGAACGTCAGGGGAGACGAAAAACTGTTTTTT,CASSLSNVRGDEKLFF
NA,NA,TRBV5-1,TRBJ2-5,TGCGCCAGCAGCTTGAACTCCGGGACAACAATAGCCCAAGAGACCCAGTACTTC,CASSLNSGTTIAQETQYF
TRBD2,NA,TRBV6-5,TRBJ2-1,TGTGCCAGCACCGTGGGCGGGGGGGCTTCGGATGAGCAGTTCTTC,CASTVGGGASDEQFF
NA,NA,TRBV27,TRBJ2-7,TGTGCCATTGGGCGCCACTCCTACGAGCAGTACTTC,CAIGRHSYEQYF
NA,NA,TRBV29-1,TRBJ1-2,TGCAGCGTTGCCCAGACCCGGGGGGTGGATGGCTACACCTTC,CSVAQTRGVDGYTF